This T cell receptor beta chain originates from a study of blood T cell repertoires in COVID-19. Background on the study: Spain, Italy and the United States supplied samples that represented acute and convalescent COVID-19.

Authors' data handling: It was from reference gene primer amplification that nucleated cell counts were estimated. Here immunoSEQ multiplex PCR was the method, and the copy in TCRdb shows in-frame clones only, minus some. V and J calls and clone size come straight from that table; D and trimming were deduced from the DNA. This sample yields 450,000 to 500,000 clones, of which 70% to 90% are seen a single time; roughly 3.1% belongs to the top ten. Per germline, CDR1 SGHRS and CDR2 YFSETQ. The CDR3 has 16 residues. The V segment lost 2 bases and the J segment 0 bases; nucleotides outside the gene matches: 5.

V is TRBV5-1 and J is TRBJ2-7; 10 nucleotides align to TRBD2. The TCR comes from a human donor in a cohort sampled during active COVID-19. Sequenced material: peripheral blood. CDR3 coding DNA: TGCGCCAGCAGCTTCAATAGCGGGAGGTCCTCCTACGAGCAGTACTTC. Translating gives CASSFNSGRSSYEQYF.